This TCR beta chain was observed in a study of T cells after yellow fever vaccination. Whole-study context: Some fractions had low cell numbers, and these were prepared with SMART-Seq v4 Ultra Low Input.

Synthesis of TCR cDNA relied on 5'RACE template switching, which attached a universal primer site and UMIs. TCRdb redid the calling of the 5' RACE reads with MiXCR, one entry per CDR3 protein. The repertoire includes 300,000 to 350,000 distinct CDR3 sequences, 8% to 9.5% of them detected once, and roughly 15% sits in the top ten. This clonotype was found many times. Its specificity is unknown. Study observations and caveats: The CD4 compartment and the CD8 compartment contained a small share of clonotypes in common.

In germline, CDR1 is DFQATT, CDR2 SNEGSKA (reference sequence). This CDR3 has 12 amino acids. Deletions cut 5 bases from V and 5 bases from J, with 12 bases between. V is TRBV20-1 and J is TRBJ2-5, with D maybe TRBD2 (5 bases). The sample in question was PBMCs, obtained about 49 days after the first yellow fever vaccination. This receptor was obtained from a man aged 18 to 29 who received the YFV17D yellow fever vaccine. This CDR3 reads CSAPGERETQYF. The CDR3 bases are TGCAGTGCTCCCGGGGAGCGGGAGACCCAGTACTTC.